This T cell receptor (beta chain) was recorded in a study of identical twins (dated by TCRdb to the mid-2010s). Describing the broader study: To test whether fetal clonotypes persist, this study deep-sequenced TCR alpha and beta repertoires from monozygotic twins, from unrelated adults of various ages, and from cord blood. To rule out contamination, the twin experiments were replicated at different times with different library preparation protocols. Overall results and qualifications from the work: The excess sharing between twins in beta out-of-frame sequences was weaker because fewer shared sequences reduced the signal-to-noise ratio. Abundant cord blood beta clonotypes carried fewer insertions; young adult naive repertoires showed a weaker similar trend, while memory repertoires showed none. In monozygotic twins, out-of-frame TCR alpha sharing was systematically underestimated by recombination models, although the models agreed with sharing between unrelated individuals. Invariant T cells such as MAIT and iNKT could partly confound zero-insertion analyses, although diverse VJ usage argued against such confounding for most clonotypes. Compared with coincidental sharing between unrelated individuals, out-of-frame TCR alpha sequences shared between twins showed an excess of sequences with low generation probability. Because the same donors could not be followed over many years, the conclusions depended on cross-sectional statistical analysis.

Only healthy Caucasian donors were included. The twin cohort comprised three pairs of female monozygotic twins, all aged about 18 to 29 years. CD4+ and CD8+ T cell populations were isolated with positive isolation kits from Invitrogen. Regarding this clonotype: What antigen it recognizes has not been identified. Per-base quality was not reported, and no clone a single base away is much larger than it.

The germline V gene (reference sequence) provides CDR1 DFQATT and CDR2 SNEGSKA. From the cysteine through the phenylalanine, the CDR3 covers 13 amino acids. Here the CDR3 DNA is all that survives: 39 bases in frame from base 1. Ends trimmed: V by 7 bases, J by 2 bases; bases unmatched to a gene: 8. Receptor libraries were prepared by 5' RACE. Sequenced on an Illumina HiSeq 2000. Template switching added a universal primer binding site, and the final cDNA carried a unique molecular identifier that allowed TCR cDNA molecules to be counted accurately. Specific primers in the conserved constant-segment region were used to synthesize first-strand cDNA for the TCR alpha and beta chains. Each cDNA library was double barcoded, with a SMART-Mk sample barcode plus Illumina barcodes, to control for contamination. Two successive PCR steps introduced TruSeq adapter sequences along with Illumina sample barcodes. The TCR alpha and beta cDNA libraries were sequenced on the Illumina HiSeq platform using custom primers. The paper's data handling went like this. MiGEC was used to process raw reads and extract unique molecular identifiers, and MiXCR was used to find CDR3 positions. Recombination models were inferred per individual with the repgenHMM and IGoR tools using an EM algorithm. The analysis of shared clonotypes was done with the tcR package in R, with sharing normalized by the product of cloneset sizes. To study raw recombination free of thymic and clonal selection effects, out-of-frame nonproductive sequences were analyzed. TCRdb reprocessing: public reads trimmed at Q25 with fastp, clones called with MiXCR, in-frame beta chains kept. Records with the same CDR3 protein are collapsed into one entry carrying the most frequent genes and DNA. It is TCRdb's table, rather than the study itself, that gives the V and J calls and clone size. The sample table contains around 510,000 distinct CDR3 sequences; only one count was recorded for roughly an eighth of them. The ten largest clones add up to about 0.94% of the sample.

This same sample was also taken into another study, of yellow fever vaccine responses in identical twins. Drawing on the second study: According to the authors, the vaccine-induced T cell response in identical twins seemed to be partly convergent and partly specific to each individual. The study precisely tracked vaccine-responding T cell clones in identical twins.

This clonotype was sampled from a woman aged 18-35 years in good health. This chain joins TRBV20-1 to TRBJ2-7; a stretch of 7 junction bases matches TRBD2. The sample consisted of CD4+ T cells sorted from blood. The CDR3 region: CSDEPSGTYEQYF. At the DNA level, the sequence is TGCAGTGACGAGCCTAGCGGTACCTACGAGCAGTACTTC.